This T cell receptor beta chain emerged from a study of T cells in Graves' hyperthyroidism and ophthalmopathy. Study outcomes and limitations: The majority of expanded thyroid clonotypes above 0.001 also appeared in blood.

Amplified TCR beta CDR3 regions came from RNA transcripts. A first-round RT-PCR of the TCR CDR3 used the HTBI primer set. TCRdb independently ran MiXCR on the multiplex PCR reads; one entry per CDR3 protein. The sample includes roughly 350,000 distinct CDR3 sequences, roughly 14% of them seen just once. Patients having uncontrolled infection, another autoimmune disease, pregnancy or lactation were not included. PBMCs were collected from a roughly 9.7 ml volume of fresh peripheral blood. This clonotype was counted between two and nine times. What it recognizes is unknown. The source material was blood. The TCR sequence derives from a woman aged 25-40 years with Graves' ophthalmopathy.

The CDR3 DNA is TGCAGTGCTGGTAGACGGACTCCTTCCTACGAGCAGTACTTC. Translated, it gives CSAGRRTPSYEQYF. The chain is built from TRBV20-1 and TRBJ2-7; possible D gene TRBD2, 5 bases. Germline V gene lookup returns CDR1 DFQATT and CDR2 SNEGSKA (reference sequence). Trimming pared 5 bases from V and 1 base from J, leaving 15 bases between. CDR3 length equals 14 residues.